This entry features one TCR beta chain sequence. Its antigen remains unidentified. The data are from a study of beta chain features in type 1 diabetes. As for the study in general: There were approximately 110,000,000 sorted cells examined across all samples.

Study-level points and caveats: Small HLA sub-analyses could not settle whether HLA shapes TCRB rearrangement. When Type 1 diabetes patients were examined, their TCRB CDR3s proved moderately but significantly shorter in all four CD4+ subsets. VDJ junctions in type 1 diabetes patients carried more deletions and fewer insertions.

The CDR3 is made up of 13 amino acids. The germline V gene encodes CDR1 SEHNR and CDR2 FQNEAQ (reference sequence). V shed 4 bases and J shed 15 bases, with 19 bases lying between them. Investigators reverse transcribed all isolated RNA, so they sequenced expressed TCRB transcripts. Sequencing used immunoSEQ multiplex PCR; TCRdb keeps in-frame clones, though not all of them. The table has over 300,000 clones, approximately 8% seen once. This chain joins TRBV7-9 and TRBJ2-1; no firm D call. This clonotype was sampled from a woman aged 18-29 years in good health. The sequenced sample consisted of central memory CD4+ T cells from blood. DNA for the CDR3: TGTGCCAGCAGCTCCCCCACAACTACCGGGCCGTTCTTC. This encodes CASSSPTTTGPFF.